This record concerns one T cell receptor (beta chain) sequence. Antigen unknown. Sequencing sought depths of 1 in 200,000 to 1 in 1 million T cells. The table came from immunoSEQ multiplex PCR; TCRdb's copy has only in-frame clones and leaves some out. The table lists about 27,000 clones, 85% of them singletons. The sample belongs to a study of cytotoxic CD8 clonotypes in ibrutinib-treated CLL. Study at large: Among the patients, 10 to 11 presented as relapsed/refractory and 15 as treatment-naive; approximately 17 showed unmutated IGHV. Study findings and constraints: Rare overall, public clonotypes shrank or held steady under therapy.

The CDR3 runs to 12 residues. V was trimmed by 10 bases and J by 7 bases, leaving 13 bases between them. Looked up from germline, CDR1 is LNHNV and CDR2 is YYDKDF (reference sequence). Frozen-stored PBMCs produced 1.5 to 2 micrograms of genomic DNA for TCR beta libraries. The TCR comes from a human donor with chronic lymphocytic leukemia. V and J are TRBV15 and TRBJ2-2; no definite D call. Sequences were derived from PBMCs, sampled after 24 months of ibrutinib treatment. CDR3 residues: CAISLDIGELFF. CDR3 DNA: TGTGCCATATCTCTAGATATCGGGGAGCTGTTTTTT. Complete variable domain (other parts from reference TRBV15 and TRBJ2-2): DAMVIQNPRYQVTQFGKPVTLSCSQTLNHNVMYWYQQKSSQAPKLLFHYYDKDFNNEADTPDNFQSRRPNTSFCFLDIRSPGLGDTAMYLCAISLDIGELFFGEGSRLTVL.